This entry describes one T cell receptor beta chain. Its antigen is unknown. These data come from a study of shared clonotypes between healthy human individuals. General observations from the study: It was observed that roughly 5.4% of naive CD4 clonotypes were shared across a few donors. Clonotypes shared by all four donors outscored non-shared clonotypes in generation probability.

Clones were sequenced by immunoSEQ multiplex PCR, and TCRdb holds only the in-frame ones, with some missing. The data show about 700,000 clones, under 95% seen once. This CDR3 region has 18 residues. V dropped 0 bases and J dropped 0; count of bases not matched to a gene: 10. Per germline, CDR1 SGHKS and CDR2 YYEKEE (reference sequence). CD45RO-negative, CCR7-positively selected cells formed the naive CD8 fraction, excluding terminally differentiated effector memory CD45RA+ cells. Material: naive CD8+ T cells sorted from blood. This TCR came from a man under 40 in good health. The V call is TRBV5-5, the J call TRBJ2-7; 9 positions agree with TRBD1. DNA for the CDR3: TGTGCCAGCAGCTTGGAGAGGGGCGGGACAGGGCCCTCCTACGAGCAGTACTTC. It encodes CASSLERGGTGPSYEQYF.